This T cell receptor (beta chain) was obtained from a study of cytomegalovirus exposure and HLA in healthy donors. Study conclusions and caveats: Published work reported that the classifier diagnosed cytomegalovirus status with high specificity and sensitivity. A few CMV-associated chains were confirmed in vitro to be specific for CMV antigens.

This CDR3 has 16 amino acids. Germline loops: CDR1 SGHNT, CDR2 YYREEE (reference sequence). Trimming at V came to 4 bases and at J to 8 bases, leaving 11 bases not matched to a gene. As to this clone: Its specificity is not known.

The PCR made use of 60 Vbeta and 13 Jbeta primers. Measured with immunoSEQ multiplex PCR; TCRdb has only the in-frame clones, and not every one. The sample consists of about 130,000 clones, around four fifths of them appearing once. Participants comprised healthy donors of bone marrow. The chain carries TRBV5-4 and TRBJ2-1; 11 bases map to TRBD1. The sequence came from a boy between 10 and 17 years old in good health and CMV-seronegative. The material sequenced was PBMCs. The CDR3, as DNA: TGTGCCAGCAGCCCTAAATTCGGACAGGGGGCTCATGAGCAGTTCTTC. Translating it yields CASSPKFGQGAHEQFF.